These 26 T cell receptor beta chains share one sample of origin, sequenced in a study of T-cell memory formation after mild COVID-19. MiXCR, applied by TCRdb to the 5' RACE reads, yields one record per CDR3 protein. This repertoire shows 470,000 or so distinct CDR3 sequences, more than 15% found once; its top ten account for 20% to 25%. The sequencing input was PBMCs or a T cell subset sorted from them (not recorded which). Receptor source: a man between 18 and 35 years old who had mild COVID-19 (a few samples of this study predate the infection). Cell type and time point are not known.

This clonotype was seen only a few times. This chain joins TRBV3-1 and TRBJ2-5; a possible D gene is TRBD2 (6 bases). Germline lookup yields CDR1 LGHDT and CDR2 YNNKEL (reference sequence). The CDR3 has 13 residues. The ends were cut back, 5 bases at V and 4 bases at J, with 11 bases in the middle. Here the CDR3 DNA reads TGTGCCAGCAGCGGGGGGTTGGCAGAGACCCAGTACTTC. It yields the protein CASSGGLAETQYF.

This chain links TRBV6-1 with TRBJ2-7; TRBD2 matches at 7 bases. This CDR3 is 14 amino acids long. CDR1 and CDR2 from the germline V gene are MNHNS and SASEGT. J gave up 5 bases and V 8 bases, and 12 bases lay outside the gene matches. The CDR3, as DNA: TGTGCCAGCGACGCGATAGCGGGCTCTGACGAGCAGTACGTC. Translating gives CASDAIAGSDEQYV.

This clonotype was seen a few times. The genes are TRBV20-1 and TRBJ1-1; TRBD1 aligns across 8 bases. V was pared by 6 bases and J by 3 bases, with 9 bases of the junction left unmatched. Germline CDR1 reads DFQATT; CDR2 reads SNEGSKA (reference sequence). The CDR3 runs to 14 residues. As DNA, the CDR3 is TGCAGTGCCCACGGCCAGGGGGCCTACACTGAAGCTTTCTTT. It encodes CSAHGQGAYTEAFF.

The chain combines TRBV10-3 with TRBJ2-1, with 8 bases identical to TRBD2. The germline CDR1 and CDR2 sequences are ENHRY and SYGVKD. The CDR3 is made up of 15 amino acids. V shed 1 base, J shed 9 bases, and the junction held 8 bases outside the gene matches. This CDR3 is CAISEFGGAESEQFF. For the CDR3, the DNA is TGTGCCATCAGTGAGTTCGGGGGGGCCGAGAGTGAGCAGTTCTTC.

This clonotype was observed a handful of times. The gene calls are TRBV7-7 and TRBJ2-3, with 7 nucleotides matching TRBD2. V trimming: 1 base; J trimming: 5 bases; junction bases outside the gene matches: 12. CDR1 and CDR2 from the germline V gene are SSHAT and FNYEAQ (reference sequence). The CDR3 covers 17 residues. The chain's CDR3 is CASSLGGPSGAGDTQYF. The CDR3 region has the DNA TGTGCCAGCAGCTTAGGTGGCCCTAGCGGAGCTGGAGATACGCAGTATTTT.

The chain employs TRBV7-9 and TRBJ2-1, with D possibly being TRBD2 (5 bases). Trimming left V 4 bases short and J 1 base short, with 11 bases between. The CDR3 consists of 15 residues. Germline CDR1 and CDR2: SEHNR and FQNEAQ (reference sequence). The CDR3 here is CASSSPGVSYNEQFF. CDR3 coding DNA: TGTGCCAGCAGCTCTCCCGGGGTATCCTACAATGAGCAGTTCTTC.

Written as DNA, the CDR3 is TGCGTGCGACCTGGGGGCTTCGGCACTGAAGCTTTCTTT. Its protein is CVRPGGFGTEAFF. The chain combines TRBV20-1 with TRBJ1-1; D perhaps matches TRBD1 (6 bases). The CDR3 runs to 13 residues. The germline V gene encodes CDR1 DFQATT and CDR2 SNEGSKA (reference sequence).

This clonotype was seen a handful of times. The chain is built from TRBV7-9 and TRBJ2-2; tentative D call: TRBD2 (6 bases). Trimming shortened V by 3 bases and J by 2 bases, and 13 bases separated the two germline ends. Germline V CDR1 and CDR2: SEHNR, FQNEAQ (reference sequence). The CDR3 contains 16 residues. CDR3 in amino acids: CASSLGGPINTGELFF. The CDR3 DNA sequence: TGTGCCAGCAGCTTGGGAGGACCCATCAACACCGGGGAGCTGTTTTTT.

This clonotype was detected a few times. In DNA form, the CDR3 reads TGTGCCAGCACTGACAGCGCCTATGTCGGCTACACCTTC. It yields the protein CASTDSAYVGYTF. V gene TRBV12-3 or TRBV12-4 combines with J gene TRBJ1-2, with D maybe TRBD1 (5 bases). The CDR3 consists of 13 residues. Trimming took 7 bases from V and 8 from J, leaving 17 bases between them.

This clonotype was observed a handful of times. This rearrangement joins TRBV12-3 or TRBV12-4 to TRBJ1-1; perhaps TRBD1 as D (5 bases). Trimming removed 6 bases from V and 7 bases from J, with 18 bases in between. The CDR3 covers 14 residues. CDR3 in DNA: TGTGCCAGCAGAGGGGCGGTCGGGCCAGATGAAGCTTTCTTT. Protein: CASRGAVGPDEAFF.

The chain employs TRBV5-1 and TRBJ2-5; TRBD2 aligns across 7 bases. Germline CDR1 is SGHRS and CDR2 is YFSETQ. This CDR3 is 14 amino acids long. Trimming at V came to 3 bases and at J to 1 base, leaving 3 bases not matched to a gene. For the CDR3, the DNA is TGCGCCAGCAGCTGGGGAGGGATCCAAGAGACCCAGTACTTC. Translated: CASSWGGIQETQYF.

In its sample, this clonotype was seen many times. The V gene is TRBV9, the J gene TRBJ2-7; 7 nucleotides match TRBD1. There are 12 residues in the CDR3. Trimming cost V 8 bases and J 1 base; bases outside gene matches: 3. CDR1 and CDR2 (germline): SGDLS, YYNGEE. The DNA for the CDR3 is TGTGCCAGACAGGGGCCTTCCTACGAGCAGTACTTC. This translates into CARQGPSYEQYF.

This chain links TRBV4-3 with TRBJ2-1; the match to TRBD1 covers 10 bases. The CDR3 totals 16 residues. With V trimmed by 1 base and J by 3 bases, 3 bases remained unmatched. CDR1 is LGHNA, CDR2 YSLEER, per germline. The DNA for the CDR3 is TGCGCCAGCAGCCAAGGGTGGACAGGGGGCTACAATGAGCAGTTCTTC. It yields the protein CASSQGWTGGYNEQFF.

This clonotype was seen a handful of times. The CDR3 nucleotides read TGTGCCAGCAGCGTGGCGCAAACAGGGGGCCAGCATGGCTACACCTTC. It specifies CASSVAQTGGQHGYTF. The V and J genes are TRBV7-9 and TRBJ1-2, with 9 bases lining up with TRBD1. Germline V lookup: CDR1 SEHNR, CDR2 FQNEAQ (reference sequence). Trimming removed 5 bases from V and 6 bases from J; junction bases left unmatched: 13. The CDR3 runs 16 residues.

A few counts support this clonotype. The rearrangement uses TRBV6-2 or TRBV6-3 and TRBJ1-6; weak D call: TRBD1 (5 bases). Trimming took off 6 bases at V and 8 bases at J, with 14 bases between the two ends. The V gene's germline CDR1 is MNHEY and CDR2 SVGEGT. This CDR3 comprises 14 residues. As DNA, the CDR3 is TGTGCCAGCAGGGGGGGGAACAGTCATTCACCCCTCCACTTT. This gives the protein CASRGGNSHSPLHF.

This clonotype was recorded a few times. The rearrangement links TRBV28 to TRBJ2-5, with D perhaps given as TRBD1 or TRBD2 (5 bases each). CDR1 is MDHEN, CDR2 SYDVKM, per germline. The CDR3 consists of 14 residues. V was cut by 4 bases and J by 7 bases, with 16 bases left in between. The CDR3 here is CASSSIGTATTQYF. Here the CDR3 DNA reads TGTGCCAGCAGTTCTATTGGGACCGCGACGACCCAGTACTTC.

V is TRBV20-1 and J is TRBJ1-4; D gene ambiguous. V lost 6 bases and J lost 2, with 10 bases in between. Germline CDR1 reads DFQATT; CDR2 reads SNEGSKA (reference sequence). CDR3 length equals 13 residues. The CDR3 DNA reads TGCAGTGCGGAACAGAAGACTAATGAAAAACTGTTTTTT. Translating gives CSAEQKTNEKLFF.

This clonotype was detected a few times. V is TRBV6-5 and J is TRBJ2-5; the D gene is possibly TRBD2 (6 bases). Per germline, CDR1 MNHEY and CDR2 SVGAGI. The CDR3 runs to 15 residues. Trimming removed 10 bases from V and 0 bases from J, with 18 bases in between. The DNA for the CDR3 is TGTGCCACCATGCGGGGCGCTTCCGACCAAGAGACCCAGTACTTC. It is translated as CATMRGASDQETQYF.

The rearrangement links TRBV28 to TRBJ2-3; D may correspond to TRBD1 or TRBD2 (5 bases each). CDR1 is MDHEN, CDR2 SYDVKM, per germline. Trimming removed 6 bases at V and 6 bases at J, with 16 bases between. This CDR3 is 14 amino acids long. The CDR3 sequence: CASSPGTARDTQYF. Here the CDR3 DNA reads TGTGCCAGCAGCCCCGGGACGGCCAGGGATACGCAGTATTTT.

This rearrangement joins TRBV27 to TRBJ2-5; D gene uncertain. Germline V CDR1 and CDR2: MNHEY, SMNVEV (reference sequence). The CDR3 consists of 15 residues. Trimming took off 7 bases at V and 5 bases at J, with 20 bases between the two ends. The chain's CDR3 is CASTSRWVISETQYF. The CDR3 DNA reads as TGTGCCAGCACCTCTCGGTGGGTTATAAGTGAGACCCAGTACTTC.

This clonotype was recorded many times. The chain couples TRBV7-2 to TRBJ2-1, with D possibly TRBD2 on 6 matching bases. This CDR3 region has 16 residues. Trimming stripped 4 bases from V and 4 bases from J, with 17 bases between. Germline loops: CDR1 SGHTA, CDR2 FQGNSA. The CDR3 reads CASSSNMWGGYNEQFF. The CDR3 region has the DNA TGTGCCAGCAGCTCGAATATGTGGGGAGGATACAATGAGCAGTTCTTC.

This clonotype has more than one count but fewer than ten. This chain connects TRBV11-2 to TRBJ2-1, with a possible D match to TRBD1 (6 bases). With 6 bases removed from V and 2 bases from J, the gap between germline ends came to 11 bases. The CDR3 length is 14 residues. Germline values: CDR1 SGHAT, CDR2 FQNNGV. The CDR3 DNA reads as TGTGCCAGCAGTGGGGACATCACCTACAATGAGCAGTTCTTC. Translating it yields CASSGDITYNEQFF.

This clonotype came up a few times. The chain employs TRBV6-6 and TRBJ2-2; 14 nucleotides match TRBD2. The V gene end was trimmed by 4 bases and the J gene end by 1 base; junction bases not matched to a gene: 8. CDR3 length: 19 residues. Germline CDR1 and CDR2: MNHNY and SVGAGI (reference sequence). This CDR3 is CASSFPGLAGGWNTGELFF. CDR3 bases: TGTGCCAGCAGTTTTCCCGGACTAGCGGGGGGATGGAACACCGGGGAGCTGTTTTTT.

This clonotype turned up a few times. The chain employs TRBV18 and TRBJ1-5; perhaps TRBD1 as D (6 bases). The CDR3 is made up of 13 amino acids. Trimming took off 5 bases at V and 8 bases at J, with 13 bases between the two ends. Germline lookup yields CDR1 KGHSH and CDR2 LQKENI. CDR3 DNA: TGTGCCAGCTCAGGGGGGGACAAGGAGCCCCAGCATTTT. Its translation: CASSGGDKEPQHF.

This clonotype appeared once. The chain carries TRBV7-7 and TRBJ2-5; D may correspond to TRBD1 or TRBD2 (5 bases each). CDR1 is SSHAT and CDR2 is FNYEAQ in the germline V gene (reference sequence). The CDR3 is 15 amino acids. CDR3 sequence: CARSSSWGRGETQYF. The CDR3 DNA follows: TGTGCTAGAAGCTCCTCATGGGGCCGCGGGGAGACCCAGTACTTC.

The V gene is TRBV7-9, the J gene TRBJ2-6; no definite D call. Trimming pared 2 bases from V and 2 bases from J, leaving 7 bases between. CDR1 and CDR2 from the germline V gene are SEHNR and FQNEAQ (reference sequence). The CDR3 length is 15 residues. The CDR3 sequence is CASSLLATGANVLTF. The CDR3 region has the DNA TGTGCCAGCAGCTTATTGGCTACTGGGGCCAACGTCCTGACTTTC.